What follows are 2 T cell receptor beta chains derived from one specimen sequenced in a study of cytomegalovirus exposure and HLA in healthy donors. The assay was immunoSEQ multiplex PCR, and TCRdb's table has in-frame clones only and misses some. Found here are some 190,000 clones, roughly 86% of them singletons; the top ten hold roughly 6.6%. The sequencing input was PBMCs. The receptors originated from a man aged 25-40 years in good health and CMV-seropositive.

V is TRBV7-9 and J is TRBJ1-2, with a weak D call TRBD1 (5 bases). Deletions cut 8 bases from V and 4 bases from J, with 14 bases between. This CDR3 spans 13 amino acids. Germline assignment: CDR1 SEHNR and CDR2 FQNEAQ (reference sequence). CDR3: CASGWRGGYGYTF. The CDR3 bases are TGTGCCAGCGGGTGGAGGGGTGGCTATGGCTACACCTTC.

This clone was seen a few times. The gene calls are TRBV27 and TRBJ2-5; D is possibly TRBD1 (5 bases). This CDR3 has 14 residues. CDR1 and CDR2 (germline): MNHEY, SMNVEV (reference sequence). Trimming shortened V by 5 bases and J by 5 bases, and 15 bases separated the two germline ends. The CDR3 sequence: CASSPLQGAETQYF. The DNA for the CDR3 is TGTGCCAGCAGTCCCCTCCAAGGGGCGGAGACCCAGTACTTC.